This T cell receptor (beta chain) was captured in a study of T-cell memory formation after mild COVID-19. Across the whole study: Most TCR clusters belonged to a single donor.

Constant-segment primers served in 5'RACE that generated TCR alpha and TCR beta cDNA libraries bearing sample barcodes and UMIs. TCRdb called the 5' RACE reads again in MiXCR, with one record for every CDR3 protein. The table lists 58,000 or so distinct CDR3 sequences, roughly a quarter of them singletons. Study-wide results and caveats: Cross-reactive memory apparently joined, as some responding clones appeared in pre-infection memory. The study found balanced CD4/CD8 in clones contracting day 15 to 85 and a CD4+ lean in later expanders.

This CDR3 spans 19 amino acids. Germline lookup yields CDR1 LNHNV and CDR2 YYDKDF (reference sequence). Trimming took off 0 bases at V and 0 bases at J, with 15 bases between the two ends. Remarks on this clonotype: Its antigen is undetermined.

The TCR comes from a man aged 18-30 years who had mild COVID-19 (a few samples of this study predate the infection). Cell type and time point are not known. Sequencing was carried out using PBMCs or a T cell subset sorted from them (not recorded which). The rearrangement uses TRBV15 and TRBJ2-6; perhaps TRBD2 as D (5 bases). The CDR3 DNA sequence: TGTGCCACCAGCAGAGATCTCGAGGGCAGAAACTCTGGGGCCAACGTCCTGACTTTC. Translation gives CATSRDLEGRNSGANVLTF.